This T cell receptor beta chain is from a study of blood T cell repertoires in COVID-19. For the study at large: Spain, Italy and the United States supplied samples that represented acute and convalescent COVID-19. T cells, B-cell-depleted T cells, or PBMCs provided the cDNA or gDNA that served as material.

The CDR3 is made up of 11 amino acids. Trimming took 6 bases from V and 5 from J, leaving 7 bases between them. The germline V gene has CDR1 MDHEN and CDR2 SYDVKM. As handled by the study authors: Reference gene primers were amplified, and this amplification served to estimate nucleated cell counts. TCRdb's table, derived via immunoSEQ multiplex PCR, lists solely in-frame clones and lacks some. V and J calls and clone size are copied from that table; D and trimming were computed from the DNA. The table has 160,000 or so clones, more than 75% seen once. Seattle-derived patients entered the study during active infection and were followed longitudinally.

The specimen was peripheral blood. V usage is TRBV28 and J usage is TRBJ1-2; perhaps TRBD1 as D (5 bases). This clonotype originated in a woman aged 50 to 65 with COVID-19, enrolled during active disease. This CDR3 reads CASSRVYGYTF. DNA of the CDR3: TGTGCCAGCAGCAGGGTTTATGGCTACACCTTC.